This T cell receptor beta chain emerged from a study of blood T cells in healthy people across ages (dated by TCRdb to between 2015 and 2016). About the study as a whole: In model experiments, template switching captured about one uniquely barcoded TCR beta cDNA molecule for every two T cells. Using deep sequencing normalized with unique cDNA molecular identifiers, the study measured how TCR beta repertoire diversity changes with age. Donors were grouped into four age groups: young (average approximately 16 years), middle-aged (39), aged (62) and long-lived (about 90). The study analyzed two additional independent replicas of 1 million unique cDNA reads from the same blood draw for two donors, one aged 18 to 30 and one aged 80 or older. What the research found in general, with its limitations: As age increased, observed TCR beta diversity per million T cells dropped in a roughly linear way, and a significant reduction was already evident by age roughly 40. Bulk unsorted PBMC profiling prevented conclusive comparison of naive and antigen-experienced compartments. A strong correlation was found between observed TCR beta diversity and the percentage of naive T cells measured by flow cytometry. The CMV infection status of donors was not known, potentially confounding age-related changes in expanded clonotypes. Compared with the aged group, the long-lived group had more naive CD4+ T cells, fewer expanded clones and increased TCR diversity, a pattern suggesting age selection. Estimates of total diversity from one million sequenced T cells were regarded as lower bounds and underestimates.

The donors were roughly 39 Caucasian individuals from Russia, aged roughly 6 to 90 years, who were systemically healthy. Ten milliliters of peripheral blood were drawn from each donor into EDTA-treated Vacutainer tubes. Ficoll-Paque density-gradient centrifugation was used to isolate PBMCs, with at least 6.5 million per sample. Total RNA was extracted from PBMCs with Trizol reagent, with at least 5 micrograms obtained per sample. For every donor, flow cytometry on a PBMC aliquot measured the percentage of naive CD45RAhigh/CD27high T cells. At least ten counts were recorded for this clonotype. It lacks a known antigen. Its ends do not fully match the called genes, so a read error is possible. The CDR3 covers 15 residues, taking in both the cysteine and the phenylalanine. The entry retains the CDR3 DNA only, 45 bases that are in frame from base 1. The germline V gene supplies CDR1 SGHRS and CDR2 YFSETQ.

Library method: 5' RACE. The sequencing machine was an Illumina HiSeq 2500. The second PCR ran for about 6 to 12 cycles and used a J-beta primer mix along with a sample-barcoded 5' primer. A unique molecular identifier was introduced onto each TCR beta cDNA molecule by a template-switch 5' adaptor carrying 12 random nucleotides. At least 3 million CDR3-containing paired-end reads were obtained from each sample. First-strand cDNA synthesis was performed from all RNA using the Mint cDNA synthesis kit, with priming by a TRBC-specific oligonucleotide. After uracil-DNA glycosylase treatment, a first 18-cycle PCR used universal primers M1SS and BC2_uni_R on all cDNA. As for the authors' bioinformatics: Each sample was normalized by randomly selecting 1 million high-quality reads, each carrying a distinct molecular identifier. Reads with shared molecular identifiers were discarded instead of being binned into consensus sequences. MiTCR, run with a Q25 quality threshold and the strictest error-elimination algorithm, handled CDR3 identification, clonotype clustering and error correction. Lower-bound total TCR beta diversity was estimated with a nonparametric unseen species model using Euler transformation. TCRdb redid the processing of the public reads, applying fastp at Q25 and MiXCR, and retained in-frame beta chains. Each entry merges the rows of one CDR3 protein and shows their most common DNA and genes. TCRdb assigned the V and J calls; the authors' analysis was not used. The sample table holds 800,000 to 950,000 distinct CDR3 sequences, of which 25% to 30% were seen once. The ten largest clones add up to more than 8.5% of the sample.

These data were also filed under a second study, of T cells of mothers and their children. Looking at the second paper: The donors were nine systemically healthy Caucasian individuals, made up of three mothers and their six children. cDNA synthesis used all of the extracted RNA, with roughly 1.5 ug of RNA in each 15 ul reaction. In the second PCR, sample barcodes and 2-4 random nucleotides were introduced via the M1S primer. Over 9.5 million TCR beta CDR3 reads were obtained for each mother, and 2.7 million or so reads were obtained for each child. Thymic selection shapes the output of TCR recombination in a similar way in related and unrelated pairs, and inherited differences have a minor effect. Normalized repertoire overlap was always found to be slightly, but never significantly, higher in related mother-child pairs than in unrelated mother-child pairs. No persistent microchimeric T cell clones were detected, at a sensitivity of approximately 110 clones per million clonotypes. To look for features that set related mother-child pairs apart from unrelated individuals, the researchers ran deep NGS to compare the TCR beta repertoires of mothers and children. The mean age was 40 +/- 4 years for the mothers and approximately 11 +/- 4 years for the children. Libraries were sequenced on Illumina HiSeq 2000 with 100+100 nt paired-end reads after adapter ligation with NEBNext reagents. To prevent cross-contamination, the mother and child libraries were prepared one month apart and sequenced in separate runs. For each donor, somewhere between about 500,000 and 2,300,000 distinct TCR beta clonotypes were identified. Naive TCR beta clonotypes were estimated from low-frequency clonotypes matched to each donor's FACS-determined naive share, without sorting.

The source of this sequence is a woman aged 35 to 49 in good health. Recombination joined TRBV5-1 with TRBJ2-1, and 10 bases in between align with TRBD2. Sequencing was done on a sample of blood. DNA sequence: TGTGCCAGTAGTCCCGGACTAGCGGTTTACAATGAGCAGTTCTTC. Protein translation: CASSPGLAVYNEQFF.